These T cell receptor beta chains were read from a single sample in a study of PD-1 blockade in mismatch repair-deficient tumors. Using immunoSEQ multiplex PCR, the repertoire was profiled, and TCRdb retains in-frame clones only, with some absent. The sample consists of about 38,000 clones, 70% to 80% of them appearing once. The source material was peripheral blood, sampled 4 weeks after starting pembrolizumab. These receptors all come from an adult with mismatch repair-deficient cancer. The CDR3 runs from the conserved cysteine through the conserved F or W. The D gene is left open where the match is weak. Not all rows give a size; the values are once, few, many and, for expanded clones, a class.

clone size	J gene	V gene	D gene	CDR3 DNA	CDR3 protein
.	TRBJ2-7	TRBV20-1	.	TGCAGTGCTGGAAGGGGGTACGAGCAGTACTTC	CSAGRGYEQYF
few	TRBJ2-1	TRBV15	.	TGTGCCACCAGCAGAGACGAGGGACGGCAGTTCTTC	CATSRDEGRQFF
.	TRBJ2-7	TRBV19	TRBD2	TGTGCCAGTAGTGGGGACGAGACTAGCGGCTCCTACGAGCAGTACTTC	CASSGDETSGSYEQYF
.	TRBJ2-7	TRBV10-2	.	TGCGCCAGCAGTGAGTCGATCGCCGACGGGAGCAGCGAGGAGCAGTACTTC	CASSESIADGSSEEQYF
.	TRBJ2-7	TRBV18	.	TGTGCCAGCTCACCCACGGCAAACAGGGAGCAGTACTTC	CASSPTANREQYF
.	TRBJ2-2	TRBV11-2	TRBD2	TGTGCCAGCAGCTTCATGCAACTAGCGGGAGTTGTTGCCGGGGAGCTGTTTTTT	CASSFMQLAGVVAGELFF
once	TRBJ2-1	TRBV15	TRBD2	TGTGCCACCAGCAGAGGGACTAGCGGGAGAAGGTTGTCCAATGAGCAGTTCTTC	CATSRGTSGRRLSNEQFF
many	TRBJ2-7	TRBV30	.	TGTGCCTGGAGTTGGGTGGGCCCTGTGGGTTGGGACGAGCAGTACTTC	CAWSWVGPVGWDEQYF
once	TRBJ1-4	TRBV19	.	TGTGCCAGCCGGGGCGGATCAACTAATGAAAAACTGTTTTTT	CASRGGSTNEKLFF
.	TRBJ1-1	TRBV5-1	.	TGCGCCAGCAGCTTGGCCGGGTACACTGAAGCTTTCTTT	CASSLAGYTEAFF
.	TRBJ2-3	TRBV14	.	TGTGCCAGCAGCCAAGATTTTCCAGGCACAGATACGCAGTATTTT	CASSQDFPGTDTQYF
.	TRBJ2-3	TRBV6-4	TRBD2	TGTGCCAGCAGTGAGGGAGCGGGAGACACAGATACGCAGTATTTT	CASSEGAGDTDTQYF
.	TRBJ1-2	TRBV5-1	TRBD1	TGCGCCAGCAGCTTGGATCCGGGACAGGGGGCGTTTGGCTACACCTTC	CASSLDPGQGAFGYTF
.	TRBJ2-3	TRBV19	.	TGTGCCAGTGGAAGACTGAGCACAGATACGCAGTATTTT	CASGRLSTDTQYF
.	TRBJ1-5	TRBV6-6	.	TGTGCCAGCAGTTACTCGGAGGGCAATCAGCCCCAGCATTTT	CASSYSEGNQPQHF
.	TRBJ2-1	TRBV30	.	TGTGCCTGGAGGTCTATCGAGTTCGATGAGCAGTTCTTC	CAWRSIEFDEQFF
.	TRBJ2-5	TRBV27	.	TGTGCCAGCAGAAAAGGAGAGACCCAGTACTTC	CASRKGETQYF
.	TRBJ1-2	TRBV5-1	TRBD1	TGCGCCAGCAGCTTGGGGTCCACCGGGACAGGCTATGGCTACACCTTC	CASSLGSTGTGYGYTF
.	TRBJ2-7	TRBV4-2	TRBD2	TGTGCCAGCAGCCCAGATAGCGGGAACGGGAGCGACGAGCAGTACTTC	CASSPDSGNGSDEQYF
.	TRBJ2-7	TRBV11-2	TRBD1	TGTGCCAGCAGCTTAGCGGGACAGACCTTGCCCTACGAGCAGTACTTC	CASSLAGQTLPYEQYF
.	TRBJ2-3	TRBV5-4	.	TGTGCCAGCAGCCCGGACCGGGCCCTATCGTTGCGGCATACGCAGTATTTT	CASSPDRALSLRHTQYF
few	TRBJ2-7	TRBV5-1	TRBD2	TGCGCCAGCAGCTTGCGGTCGACGGGAGGTACCTACGAGCAGTACTTC	CASSLRSTGGTYEQYF
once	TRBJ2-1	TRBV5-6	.	TGTGCCAGCAGCTTGGACTGGAGCTCCTACAATGAGCAGTTCTTC	CASSLDWSSYNEQFF
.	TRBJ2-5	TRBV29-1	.	TGCAGCGTGGATGGAAGGGGGAAGGAGACCCAGTACTTC	CSVDGRGKETQYF
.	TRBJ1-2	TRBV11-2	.	TGTGCCAGCAGTCAGGGACAATCGAGGGGCTACACCTTC	CASSQGQSRGYTF
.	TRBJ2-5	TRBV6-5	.	TGTGCCAGCGGAAGGGGAGAGACCCAGTACTTC	CASGRGETQYF
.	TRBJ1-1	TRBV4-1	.	TGCGCCAGCAGCCAAGGTCCCCTGGGGAACACTGAAGCTTTCTTT	CASSQGPLGNTEAFF
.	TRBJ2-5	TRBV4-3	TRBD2	TGCGCCAGCAGCCAGGAGTATACCTTAGCGGGTCCCCAAGAGACCCAGTACTTC	CASSQEYTLAGPQETQYF
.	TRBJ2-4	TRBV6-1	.	TGTGCCAGCAGCGTAGGGGGAAGAGGCAAAAACATTCAGTACTTC	CASSVGGRGKNIQYF
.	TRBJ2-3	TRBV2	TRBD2	TGTGCCAGCAGTGAATGGCTAGCGGACACAGATACGCAGTATTTT	CASSEWLADTDTQYF
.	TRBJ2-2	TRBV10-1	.	TGCGCCAGCAGCGACACCCCTAGCGTCCTCTACCTCGGGGAGCTGTTTTTT	CASSDTPSVLYLGELFF
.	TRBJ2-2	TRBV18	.	TGTGCCAGCTCACGCCAGGGTACTATTGTTACCGGGGAGCTGTTTTTT	CASSRQGTIVTGELFF
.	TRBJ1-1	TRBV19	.	TGTGCCAGTACCCTGGGAAGGAACACTGAAGCTTTCTTT	CASTLGRNTEAFF
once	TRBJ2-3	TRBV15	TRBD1	TGTGCCACCAGCAGAGGACAGGGTACGGGCACAGATACGCAGTATTTT	CATSRGQGTGTDTQYF
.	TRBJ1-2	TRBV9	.	TGTGCCAGCAGCGTAGATGTAGGCCCCGGTGTGGGCTACACCTTC	CASSVDVGPGVGYTF
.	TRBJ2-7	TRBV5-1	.	TGCGCCAGCAGCAAAAGGGACCGCTCCTACGAGCAGTACTTC	CASSKRDRSYEQYF
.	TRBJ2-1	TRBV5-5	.	TGTGCCAGCACTAACTCCCCAGATGGTTTGGGTGAGCAGTTCTTC	CASTNSPDGLGEQFF
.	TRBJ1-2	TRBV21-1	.	TGTGCCAGGTCCTCAGAAAGACAGTCCCCTGGGAGTACCTTC	CARSSERQSPGSTF
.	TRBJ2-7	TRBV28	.	TGTGCCAGCAGAACCAACAGCGACCTCCCCGGCGAGCAGTACTTC	CASRTNSDLPGEQYF
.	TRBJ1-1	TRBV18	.	TGTGCCAGCTCACCTGGGCAGGACACTGAAGCTTTCTTT	CASSPGQDTEAFF
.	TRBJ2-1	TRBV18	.	TGTGCCAGCTCGGAGGGTGTGAGCAGTGAGCAGTTCTTC	CASSEGVSSEQFF
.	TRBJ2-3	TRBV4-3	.	TGCGCCAGCAGCCAAGGCAGGGGACATAGCACAGATACGCAGTATTTT	CASSQGRGHSTDTQYF
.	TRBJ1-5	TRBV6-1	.	TGTGCCAGCACCGACCAACAGGGTATGAATCAGCCCCAGCATTTT	CASTDQQGMNQPQHF
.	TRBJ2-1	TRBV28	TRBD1	TGTGCCAGCAGCATCGACAGGGTTTCGTACAATGAGCAGTTCTTC	CASSIDRVSYNEQFF
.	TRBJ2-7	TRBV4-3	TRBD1	TGCGCCAGCAGCCAAGATGAAGGGACAGGGTCCTACGAGCAGTACTTC	CASSQDEGTGSYEQYF
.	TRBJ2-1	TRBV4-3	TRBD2	TGCGCCAGCAGCCATAACCTATTCTTCTCTCTAGCGGGAGGCAATGAGCAGTTCTTC	CASSHNLFFSLAGGNEQFF
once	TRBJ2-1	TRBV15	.	TGTGCCACCAACCCCAGGGGGGCGGGCAGCTCGGGCAACTCCTACAATGAGCAGTTCTTC	CATNPRGAGSSGNSYNEQFF
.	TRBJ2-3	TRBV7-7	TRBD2	TGTGCTAGCAGCTTAGCGCCTATTACGTTGCTAGCGGCAGATACGCAGTATTTT	CASSLAPITLLAADTQYF
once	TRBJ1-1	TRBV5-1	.	TGCGCCAGCAGCTTGGCCATGGCAAACACTGAAGCTTTCTTT	CASSLAMANTEAFF
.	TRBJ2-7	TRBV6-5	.	TGTGCCAGCAGTTACACCCTCGGGTACGAGCAGTACTTC	CASSYTLGYEQYF